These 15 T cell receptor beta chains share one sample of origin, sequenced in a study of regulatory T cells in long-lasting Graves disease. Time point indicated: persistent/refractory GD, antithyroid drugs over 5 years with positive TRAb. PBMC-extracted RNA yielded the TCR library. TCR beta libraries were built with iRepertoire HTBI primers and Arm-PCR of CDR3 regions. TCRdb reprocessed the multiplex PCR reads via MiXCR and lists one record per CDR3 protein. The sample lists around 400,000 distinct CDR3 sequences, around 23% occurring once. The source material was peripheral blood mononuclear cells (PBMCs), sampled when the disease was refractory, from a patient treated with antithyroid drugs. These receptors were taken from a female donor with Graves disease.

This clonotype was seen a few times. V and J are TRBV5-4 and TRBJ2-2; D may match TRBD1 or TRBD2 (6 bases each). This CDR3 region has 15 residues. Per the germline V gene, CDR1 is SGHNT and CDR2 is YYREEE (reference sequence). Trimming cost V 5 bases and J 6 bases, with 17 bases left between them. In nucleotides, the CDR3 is TGTGCCAGCAGAGGAGGGGGACCGGGGGCCGGGGAGCTGTTTTTT. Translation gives CASRGGGPGAGELFF.

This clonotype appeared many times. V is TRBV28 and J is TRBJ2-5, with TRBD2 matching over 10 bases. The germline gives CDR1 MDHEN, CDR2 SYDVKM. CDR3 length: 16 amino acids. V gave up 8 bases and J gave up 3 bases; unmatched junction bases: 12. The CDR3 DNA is TGTGCCAGCGGACCTCCGAGCGGGAGGGCGAAAGAGACCCAGTACTTC. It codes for CASGPPSGRAKETQYF.

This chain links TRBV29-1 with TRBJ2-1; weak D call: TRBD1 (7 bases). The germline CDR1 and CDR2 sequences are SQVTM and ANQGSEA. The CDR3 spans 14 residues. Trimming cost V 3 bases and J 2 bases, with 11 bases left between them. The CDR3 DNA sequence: TGCAGCGTTGACAGGGGGGATCCCTACAATGAGCAGTTCTTC. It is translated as CSVDRGDPYNEQFF.

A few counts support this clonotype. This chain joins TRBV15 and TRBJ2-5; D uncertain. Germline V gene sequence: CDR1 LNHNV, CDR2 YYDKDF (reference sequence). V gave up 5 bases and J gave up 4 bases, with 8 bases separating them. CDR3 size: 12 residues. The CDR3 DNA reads TGTGCCACCAGCTGGCGAGGAGAGACCCAGTACTTC. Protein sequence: CATSWRGETQYF.

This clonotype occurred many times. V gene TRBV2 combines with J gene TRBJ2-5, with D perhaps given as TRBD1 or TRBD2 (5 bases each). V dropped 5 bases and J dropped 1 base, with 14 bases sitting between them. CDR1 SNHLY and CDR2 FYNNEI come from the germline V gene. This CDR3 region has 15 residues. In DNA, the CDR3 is TGTGCCAGCAGTCCTGGGGGAGAGGGCCAAGAGACCCAGTACTTC. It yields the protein CASSPGGEGQETQYF.

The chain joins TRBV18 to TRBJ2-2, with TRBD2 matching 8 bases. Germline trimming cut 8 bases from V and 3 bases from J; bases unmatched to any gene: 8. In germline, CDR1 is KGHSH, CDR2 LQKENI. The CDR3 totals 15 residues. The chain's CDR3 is CASRRAGGDTGELFF. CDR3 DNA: TGTGCCAGCCGGCGCGCGGGGGGCGACACCGGGGAGCTGTTTTTT.

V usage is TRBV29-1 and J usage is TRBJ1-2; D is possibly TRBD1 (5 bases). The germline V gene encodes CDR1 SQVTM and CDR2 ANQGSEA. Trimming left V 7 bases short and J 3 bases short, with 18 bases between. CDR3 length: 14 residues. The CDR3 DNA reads TGCAGCGCCTTACGGGGGGGATGGGACTATGGCTACACCTTC. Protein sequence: CSALRGGWDYGYTF.

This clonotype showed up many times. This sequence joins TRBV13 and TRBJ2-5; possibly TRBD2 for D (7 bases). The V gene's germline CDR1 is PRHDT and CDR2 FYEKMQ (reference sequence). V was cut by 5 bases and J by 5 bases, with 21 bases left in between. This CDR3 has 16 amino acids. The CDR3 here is CASSILSGGRRETQYF. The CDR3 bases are TGTGCCAGCAGCATCCTCTCGGGGGGCCGGAGGGAGACCCAGTACTTC.

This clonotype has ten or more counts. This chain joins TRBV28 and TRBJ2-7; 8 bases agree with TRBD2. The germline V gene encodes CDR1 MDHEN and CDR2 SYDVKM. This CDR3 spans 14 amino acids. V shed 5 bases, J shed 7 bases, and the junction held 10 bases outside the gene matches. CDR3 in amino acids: CASSGSGSLREQYF. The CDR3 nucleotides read TGTGCCAGCAGTGGGAGCGGGAGTCTTAGAGAGCAGTACTTC.

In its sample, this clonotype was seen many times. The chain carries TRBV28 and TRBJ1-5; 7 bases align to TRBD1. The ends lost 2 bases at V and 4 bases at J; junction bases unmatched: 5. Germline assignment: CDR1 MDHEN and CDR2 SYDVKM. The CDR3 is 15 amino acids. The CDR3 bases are TGTGCCAGCAGTTTACGTCGCAGGGGGAATCAGCCCCAGCATTTT. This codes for CASSLRRRGNQPQHF.

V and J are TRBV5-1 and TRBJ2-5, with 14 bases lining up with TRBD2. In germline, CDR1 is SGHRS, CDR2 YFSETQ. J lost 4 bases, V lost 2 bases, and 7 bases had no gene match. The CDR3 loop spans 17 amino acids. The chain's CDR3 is CASSFTGLAGEGETQYF. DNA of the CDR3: TGCGCCAGCAGCTTCACGGGACTAGCGGGAGAGGGAGAGACCCAGTACTTC.

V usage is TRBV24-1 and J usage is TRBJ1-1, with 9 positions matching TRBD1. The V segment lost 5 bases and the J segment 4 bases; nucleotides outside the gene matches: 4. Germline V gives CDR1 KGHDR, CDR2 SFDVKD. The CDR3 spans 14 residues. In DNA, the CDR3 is TGTGCCACCAGTGGGACAGGGGTTGGCACTGAAGCTTTCTTT. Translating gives CATSGTGVGTEAFF.

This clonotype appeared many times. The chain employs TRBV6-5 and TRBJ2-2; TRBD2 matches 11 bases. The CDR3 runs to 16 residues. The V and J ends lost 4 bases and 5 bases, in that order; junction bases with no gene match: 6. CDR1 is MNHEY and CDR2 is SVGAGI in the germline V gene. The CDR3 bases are TGTGCCAGCAGTTCCCCTACTAGCGGGAGAACCGGGGAGCTGTTTTTT. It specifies CASSSPTSGRTGELFF.

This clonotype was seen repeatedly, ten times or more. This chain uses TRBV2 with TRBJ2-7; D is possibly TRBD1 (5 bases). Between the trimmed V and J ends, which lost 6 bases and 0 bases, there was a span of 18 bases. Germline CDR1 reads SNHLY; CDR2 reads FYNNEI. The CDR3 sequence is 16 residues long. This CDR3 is CASSPWGLDVSYEQYF. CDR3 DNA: TGTGCCAGCAGCCCCTGGGGCCTGGATGTCTCCTACGAGCAGTACTTC.

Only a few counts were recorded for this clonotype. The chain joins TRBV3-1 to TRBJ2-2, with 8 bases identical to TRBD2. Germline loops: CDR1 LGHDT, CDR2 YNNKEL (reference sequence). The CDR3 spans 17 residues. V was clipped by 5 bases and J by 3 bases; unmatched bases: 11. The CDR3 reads CASSFTPGLGDTGELFF. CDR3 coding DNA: TGTGCCAGCAGCTTCACTCCGGGACTAGGGGACACCGGGGAGCTGTTTTTT.